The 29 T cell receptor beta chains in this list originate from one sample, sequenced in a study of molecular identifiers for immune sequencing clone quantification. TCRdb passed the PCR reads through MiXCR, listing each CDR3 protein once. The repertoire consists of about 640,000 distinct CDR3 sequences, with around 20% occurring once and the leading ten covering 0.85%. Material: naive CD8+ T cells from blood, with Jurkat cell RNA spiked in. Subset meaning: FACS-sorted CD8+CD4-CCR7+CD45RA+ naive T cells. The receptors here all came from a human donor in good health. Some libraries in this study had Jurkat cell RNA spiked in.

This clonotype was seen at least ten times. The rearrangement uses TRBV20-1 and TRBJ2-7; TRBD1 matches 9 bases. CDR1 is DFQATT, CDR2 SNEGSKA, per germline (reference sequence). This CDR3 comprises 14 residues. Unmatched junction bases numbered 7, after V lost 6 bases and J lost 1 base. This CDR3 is CSANRDRASYEQYF. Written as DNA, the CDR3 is TGCAGTGCCAACCGGGACAGGGCGTCCTACGAGCAGTACTTC.

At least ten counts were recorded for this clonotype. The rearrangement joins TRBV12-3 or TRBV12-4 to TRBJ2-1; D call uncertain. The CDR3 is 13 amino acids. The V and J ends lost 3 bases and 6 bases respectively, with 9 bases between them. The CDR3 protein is CASSFGSGNEQFF. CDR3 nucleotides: TGTGCCAGCAGTTTCGGGTCAGGCAATGAGCAGTTCTTC.

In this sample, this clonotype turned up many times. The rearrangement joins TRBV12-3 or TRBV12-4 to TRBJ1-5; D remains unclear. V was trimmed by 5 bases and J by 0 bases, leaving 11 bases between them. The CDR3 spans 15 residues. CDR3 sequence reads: CASSKTEDSNQPQHF. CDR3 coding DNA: TGTGCCAGCAGTAAAACAGAGGATAGCAATCAGCCCCAGCATTTT.

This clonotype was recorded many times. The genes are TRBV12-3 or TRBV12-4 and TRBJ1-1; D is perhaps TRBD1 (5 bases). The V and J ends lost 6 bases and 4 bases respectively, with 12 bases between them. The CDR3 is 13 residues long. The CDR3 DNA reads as TGTGCCAGCAGCTCCCCCCAGGGCACTGAAGCTTTCTTT. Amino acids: CASSSPQGTEAFF.

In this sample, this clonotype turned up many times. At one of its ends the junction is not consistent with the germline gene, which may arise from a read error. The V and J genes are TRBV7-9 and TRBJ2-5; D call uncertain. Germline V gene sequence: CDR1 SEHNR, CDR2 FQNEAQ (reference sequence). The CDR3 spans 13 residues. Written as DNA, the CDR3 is TGCGCCAGCAGCTTGGCCATCCAAGAGACCCAGTACTTC. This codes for CASSLAIQETQYF.

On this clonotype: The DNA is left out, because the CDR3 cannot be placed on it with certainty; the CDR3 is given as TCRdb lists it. The CDR3: CASVGPGTVTHNEQSF. This rearrangement joins TRBV2 to TRBJ2-1; TRBD1 is taken as the D call from the table, unchecked against the DNA. Germline V lookup: CDR1 SNHLY, CDR2 FYNNEI. The CDR3 comprises 16 residues, both ends counted.

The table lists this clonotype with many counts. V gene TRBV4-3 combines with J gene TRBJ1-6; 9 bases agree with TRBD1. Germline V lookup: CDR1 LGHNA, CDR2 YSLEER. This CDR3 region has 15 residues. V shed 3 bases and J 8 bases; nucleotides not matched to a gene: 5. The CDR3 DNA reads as TGCGCCAGCAGCCAGGACAGGGGAATTGATTCACCCCTCCACTTT. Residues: CASSQDRGIDSPLHF.

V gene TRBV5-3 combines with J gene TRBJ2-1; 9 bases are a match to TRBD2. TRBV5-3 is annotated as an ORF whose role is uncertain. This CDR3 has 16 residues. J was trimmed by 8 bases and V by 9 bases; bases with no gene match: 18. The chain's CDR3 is CANSLGTSGYWDEQFF. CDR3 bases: TGTGCCAACAGCCTAGGTACTAGCGGGTATTGGGATGAGCAGTTCTTC.

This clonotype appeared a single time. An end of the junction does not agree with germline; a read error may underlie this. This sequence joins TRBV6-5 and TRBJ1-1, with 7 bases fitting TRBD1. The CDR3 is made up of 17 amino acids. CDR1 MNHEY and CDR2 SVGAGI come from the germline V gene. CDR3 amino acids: CASIYSSLDRLNTEAFF. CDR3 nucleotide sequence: TGTGCCAGCATTTACTCGTCGCTGGACAGGCTGAACACAGAAGCTTTCTTT.

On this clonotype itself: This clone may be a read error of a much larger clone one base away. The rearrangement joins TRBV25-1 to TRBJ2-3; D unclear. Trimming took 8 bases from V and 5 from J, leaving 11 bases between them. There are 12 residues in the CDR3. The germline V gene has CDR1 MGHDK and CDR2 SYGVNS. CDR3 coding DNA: TGTGCCAGCGGTGCCCCGGGAGATACGCAGTATTTT. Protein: CASGAPGDTQYF.

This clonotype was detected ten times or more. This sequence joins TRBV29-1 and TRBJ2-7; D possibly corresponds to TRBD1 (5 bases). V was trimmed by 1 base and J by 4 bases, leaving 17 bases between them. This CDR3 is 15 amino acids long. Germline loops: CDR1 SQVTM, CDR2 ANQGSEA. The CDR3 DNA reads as TGCAGCGTTGAAGTCCCAGGGAACACAAAATACGAGCAGTACTTC. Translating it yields CSVEVPGNTKYEQYF.

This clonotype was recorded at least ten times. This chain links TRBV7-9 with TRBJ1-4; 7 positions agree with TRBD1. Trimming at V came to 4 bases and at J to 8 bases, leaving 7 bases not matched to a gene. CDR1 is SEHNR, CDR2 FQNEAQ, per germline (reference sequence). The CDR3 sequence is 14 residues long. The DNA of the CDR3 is TGTGCCAGCAGCTGGGGAGGGGGCGCCGAAAAACTGTTTTTT. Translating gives CASSWGGGAEKLFF.

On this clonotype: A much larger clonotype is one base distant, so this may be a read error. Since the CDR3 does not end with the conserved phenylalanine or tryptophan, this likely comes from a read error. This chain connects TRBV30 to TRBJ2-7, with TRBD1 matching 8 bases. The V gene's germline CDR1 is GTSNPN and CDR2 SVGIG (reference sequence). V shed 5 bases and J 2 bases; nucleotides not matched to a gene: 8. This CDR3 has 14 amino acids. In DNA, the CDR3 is TGTGCCTGGGGACAGGGCTCGGGAACCTACGAGCAGTACCTC. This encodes CAWGQGSGTYEQYL.

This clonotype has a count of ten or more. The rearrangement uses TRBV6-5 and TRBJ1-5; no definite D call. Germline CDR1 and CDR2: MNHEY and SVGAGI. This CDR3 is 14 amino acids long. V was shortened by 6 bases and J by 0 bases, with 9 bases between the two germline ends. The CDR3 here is CASRQDGSNQPQHF. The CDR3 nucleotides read TGTGCCAGCAGACAAGACGGTAGCAATCAGCCCCAGCATTTT.

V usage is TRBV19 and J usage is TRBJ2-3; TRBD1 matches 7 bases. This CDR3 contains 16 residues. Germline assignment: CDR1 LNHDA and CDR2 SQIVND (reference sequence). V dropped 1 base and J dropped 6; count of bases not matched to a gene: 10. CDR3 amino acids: CASSIGGTAVGDTQYF. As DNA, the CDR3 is TGTGCCAGTAGTATAGGGGGGACAGCCGTAGGGGATACGCAGTATTTT.

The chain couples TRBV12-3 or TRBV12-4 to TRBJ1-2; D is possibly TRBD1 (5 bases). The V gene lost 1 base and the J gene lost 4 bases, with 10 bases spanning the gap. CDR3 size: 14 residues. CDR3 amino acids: CASSLGGTGYGYTF. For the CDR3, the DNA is TGTGCCAGCAGTTTAGGGGGGACCGGCTATGGCTACACCTTC.

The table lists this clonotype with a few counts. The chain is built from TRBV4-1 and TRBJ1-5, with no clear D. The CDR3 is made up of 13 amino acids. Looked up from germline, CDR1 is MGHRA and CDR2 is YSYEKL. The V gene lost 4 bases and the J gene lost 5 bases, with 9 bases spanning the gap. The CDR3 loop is CASSPWTDQPQHF. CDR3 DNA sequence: TGCGCCAGCAGCCCCTGGACGGATCAGCCCCAGCATTTT.

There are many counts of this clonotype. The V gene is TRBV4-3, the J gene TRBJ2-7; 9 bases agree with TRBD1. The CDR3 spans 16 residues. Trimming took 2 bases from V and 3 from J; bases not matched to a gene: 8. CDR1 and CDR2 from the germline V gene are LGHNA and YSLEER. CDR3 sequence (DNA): TGCGCCAGCAGCCAATATTCGGGACAGGGACACTACGAGCAGTACTTC. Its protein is CASSQYSGQGHYEQYF.

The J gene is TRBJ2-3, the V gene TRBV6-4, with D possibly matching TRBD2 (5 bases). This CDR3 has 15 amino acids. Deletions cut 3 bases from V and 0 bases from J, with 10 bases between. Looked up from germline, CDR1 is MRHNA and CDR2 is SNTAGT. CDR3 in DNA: TGTGCCAGCAGTGATTTCGGCGGGAGCACAGATACGCAGTATTTT. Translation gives CASSDFGGSTDTQYF.

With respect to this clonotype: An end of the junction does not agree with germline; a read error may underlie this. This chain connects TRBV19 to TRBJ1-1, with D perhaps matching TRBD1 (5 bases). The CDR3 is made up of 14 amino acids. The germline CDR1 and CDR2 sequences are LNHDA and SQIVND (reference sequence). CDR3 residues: CTSSMQGGNTEAFF. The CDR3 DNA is TGTACCAGTAGTATGCAGGGAGGAAACACTGAAGCTTTCTTT.

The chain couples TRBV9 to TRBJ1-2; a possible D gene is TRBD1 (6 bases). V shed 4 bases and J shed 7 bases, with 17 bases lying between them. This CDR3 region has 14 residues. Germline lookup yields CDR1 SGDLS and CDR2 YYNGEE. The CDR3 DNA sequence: TGTGCCAGCAGCCCGGCAGGGGCCGCCGTTGGCTACACCTTC. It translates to CASSPAGAAVGYTF.

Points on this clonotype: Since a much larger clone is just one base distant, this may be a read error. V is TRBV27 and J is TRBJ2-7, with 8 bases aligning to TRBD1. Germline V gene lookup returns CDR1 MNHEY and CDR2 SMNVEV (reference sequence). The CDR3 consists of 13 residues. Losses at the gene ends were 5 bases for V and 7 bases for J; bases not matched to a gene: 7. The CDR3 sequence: CASSRGTGGEQYF. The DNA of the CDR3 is TGTGCCAGCAGTCGCGGGACAGGCGGGGAGCAGTACTTC.

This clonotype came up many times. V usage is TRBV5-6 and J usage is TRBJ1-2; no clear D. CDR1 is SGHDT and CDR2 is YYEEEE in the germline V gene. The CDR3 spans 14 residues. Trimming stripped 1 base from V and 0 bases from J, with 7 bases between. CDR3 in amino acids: CASSLSFPNYGYTF. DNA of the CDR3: TGTGCCAGCAGCTTGTCATTTCCTAACTATGGCTACACCTTC.

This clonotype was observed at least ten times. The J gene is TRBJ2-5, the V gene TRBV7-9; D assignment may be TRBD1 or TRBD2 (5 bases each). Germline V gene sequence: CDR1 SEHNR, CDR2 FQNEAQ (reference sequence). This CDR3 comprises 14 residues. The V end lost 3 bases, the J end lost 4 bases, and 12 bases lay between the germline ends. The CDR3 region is CASSFEGLGETQYF. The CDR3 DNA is TGTGCCAGCAGCTTTGAGGGGTTAGGAGAGACCCAGTACTTC.

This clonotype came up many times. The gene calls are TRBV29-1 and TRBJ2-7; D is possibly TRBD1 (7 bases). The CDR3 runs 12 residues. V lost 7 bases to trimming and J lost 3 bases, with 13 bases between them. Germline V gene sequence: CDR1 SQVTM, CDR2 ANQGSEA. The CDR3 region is CSAGGQNYEQYF. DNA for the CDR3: TGCAGCGCCGGGGGACAGAACTACGAGCAGTACTTC.

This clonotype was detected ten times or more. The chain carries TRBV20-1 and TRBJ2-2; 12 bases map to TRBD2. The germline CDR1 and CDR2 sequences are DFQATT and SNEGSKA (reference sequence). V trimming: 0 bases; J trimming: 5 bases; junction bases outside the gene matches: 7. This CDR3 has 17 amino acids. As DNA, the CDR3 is TGCAGTGCTAGAGATTGGTCTAGCGGGAGGGTAACCGGGGAGCTGTTTTTT. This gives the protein CSARDWSSGRVTGELFF.

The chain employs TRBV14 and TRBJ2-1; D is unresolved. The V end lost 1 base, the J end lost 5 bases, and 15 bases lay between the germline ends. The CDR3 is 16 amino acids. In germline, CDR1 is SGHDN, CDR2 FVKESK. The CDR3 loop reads CASSQVGRTSDNEQFF. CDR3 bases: TGTGCCAGCAGCCAAGTCGGACGAACTTCGGACAATGAGCAGTTCTTC. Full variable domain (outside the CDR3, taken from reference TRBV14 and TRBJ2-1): EAGVTQFPSHSVIEKGQTVTLRCDPISGHDNLYWYRRVMGKEIKFLLHFVKESKQDESGMPNNRFLAERTGGTYSTLKVQPAELEDSGVYFCASSQVGRTSDNEQFFGPGTRLTVL.

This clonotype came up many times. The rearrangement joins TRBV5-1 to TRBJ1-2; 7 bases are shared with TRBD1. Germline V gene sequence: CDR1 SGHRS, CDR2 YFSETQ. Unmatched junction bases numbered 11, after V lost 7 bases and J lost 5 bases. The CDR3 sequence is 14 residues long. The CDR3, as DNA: TGCGCCAGCGGGGACAGCCCGGACCCTTATGGCTACACCTTC. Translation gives CASGDSPDPYGYTF. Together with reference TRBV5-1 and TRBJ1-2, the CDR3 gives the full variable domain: KAGVTQTPRYLIKTRGQQVTLSCSPISGHRSVSWYQQTPGQGLQFLFEYFSETQRNKGNFPGRFSGRQFSNSRSEMNVSTLELGDSALYLCASGDSPDPYGYTFGSGTRLTVV.

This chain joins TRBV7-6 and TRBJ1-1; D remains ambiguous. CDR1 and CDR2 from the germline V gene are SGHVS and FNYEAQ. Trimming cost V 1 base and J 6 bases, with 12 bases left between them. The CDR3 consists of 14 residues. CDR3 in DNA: TGTGCCAGCAGCTTAGATGGTGATGGGGCTGAAGCTTTCTTT. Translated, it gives CASSLDGDGAEAFF.